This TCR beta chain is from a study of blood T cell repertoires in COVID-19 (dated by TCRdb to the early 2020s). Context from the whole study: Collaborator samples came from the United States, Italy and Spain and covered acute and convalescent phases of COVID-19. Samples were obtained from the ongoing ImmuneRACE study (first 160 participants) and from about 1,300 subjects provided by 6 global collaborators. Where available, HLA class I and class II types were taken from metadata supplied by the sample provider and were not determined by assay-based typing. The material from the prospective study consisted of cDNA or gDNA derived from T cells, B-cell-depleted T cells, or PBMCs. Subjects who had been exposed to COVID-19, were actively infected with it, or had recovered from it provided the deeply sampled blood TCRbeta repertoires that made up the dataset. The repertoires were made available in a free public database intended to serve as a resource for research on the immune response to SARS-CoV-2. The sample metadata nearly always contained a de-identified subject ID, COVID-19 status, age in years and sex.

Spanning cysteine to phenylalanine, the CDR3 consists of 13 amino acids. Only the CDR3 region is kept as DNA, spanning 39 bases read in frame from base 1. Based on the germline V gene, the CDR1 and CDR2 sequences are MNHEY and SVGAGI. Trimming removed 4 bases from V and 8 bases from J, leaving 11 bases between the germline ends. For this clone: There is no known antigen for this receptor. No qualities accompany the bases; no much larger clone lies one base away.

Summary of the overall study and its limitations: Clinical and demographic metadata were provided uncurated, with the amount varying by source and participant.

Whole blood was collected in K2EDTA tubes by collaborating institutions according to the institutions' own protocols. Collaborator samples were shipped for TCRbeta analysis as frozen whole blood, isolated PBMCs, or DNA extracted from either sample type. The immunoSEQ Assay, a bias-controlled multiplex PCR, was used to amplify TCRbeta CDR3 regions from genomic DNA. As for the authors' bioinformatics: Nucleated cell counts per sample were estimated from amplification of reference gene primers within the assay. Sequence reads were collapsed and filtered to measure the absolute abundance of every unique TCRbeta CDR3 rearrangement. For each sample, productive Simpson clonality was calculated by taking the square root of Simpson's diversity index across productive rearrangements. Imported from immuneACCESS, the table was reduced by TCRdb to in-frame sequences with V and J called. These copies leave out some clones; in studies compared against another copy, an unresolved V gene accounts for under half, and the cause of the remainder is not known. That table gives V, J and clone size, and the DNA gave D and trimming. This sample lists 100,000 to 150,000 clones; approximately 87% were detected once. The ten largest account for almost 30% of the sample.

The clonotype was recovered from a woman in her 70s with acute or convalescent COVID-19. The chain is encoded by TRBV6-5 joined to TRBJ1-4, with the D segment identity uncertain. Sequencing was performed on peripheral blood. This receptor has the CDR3 CASSLSPREKLFF. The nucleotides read TGTGCCAGCAGTTTAAGCCCCAGGGAAAAACTGTTTTTT.